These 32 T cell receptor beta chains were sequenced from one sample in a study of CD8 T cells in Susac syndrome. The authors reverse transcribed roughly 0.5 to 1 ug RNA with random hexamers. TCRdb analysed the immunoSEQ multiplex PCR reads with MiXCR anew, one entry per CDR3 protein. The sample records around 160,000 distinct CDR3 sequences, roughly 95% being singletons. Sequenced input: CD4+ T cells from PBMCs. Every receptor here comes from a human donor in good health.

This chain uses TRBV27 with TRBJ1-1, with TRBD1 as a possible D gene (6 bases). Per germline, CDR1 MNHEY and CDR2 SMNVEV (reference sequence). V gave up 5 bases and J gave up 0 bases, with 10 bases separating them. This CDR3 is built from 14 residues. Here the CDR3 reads CASSRGGVNTEAFF. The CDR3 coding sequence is TGTGCCAGCAGTCGAGGGGGGGTGAACACTGAAGCTTTCTTT.

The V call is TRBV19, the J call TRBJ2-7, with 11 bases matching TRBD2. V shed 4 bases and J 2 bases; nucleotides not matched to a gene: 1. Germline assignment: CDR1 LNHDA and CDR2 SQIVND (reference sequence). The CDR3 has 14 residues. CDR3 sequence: CASSKGLAAYEQYF. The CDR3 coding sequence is TGTGCCAGTAGTAAGGGACTAGCGGCCTACGAGCAGTACTTC.

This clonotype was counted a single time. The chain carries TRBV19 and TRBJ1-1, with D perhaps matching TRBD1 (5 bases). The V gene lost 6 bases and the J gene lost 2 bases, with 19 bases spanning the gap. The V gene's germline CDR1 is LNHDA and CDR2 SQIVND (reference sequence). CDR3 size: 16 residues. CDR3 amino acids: CASSRTGGTVNTEAFF. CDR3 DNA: TGTGCCAGTAGCCGAACAGGCGGGACGGTTAACACTGAAGCTTTCTTT.

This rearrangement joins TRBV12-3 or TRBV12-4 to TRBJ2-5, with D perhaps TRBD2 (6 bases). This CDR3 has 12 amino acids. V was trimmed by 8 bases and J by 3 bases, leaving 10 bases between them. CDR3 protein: CASAWGEETQYF. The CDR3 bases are TGTGCCAGCGCCTGGGGGGAAGAGACCCAGTACTTC.

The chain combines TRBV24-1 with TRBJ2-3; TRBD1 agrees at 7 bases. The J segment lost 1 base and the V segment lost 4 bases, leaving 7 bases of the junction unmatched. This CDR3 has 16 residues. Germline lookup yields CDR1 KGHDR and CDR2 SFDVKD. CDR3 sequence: CATSDSTGFGTDTQYF. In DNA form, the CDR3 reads TGTGCCACCAGTGACTCGACAGGGTTTGGCACAGATACGCAGTATTTT.

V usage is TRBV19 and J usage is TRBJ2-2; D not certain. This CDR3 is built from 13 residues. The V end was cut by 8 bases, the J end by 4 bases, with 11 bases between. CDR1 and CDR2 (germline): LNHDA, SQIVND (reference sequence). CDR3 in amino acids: CASRGGLTGELFF. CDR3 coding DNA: TGTGCCAGTCGCGGCGGCCTCACCGGGGAGCTGTTTTTT.

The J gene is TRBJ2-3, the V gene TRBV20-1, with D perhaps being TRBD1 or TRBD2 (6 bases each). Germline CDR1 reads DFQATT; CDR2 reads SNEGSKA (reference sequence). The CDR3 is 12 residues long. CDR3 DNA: TGCACCCTTTGGGGGGCGGGAGATACGCAGTATTTT. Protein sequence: CTLWGAGDTQYF.

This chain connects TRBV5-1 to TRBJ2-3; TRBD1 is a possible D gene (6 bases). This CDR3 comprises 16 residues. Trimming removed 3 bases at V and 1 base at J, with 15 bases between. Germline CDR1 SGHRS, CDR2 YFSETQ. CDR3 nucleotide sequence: TGCGCCAGCAGCTCAGGTTCCAGGGGACGCACAGATACGCAGTATTTT. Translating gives CASSSGSRGRTDTQYF.

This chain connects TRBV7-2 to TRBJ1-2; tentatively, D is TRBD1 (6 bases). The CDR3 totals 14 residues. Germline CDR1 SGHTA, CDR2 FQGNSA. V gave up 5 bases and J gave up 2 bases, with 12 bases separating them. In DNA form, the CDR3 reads TGTGCCAGCAGCCCAGACGGACAGAACTATGGCTACACCTTC. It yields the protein CASSPDGQNYGYTF.

CDR3 region: CASSLGYSLLGANVLTF. The CDR3 nucleotides read TGTGCCAGCAGCTTAGGATACAGCCTGCTGGGGGCCAACGTCCTGACTTTC. This chain links TRBV7-9 with TRBJ2-6; D gene unclear. Trimming cost V 1 base and J 4 bases, with 14 bases left between them. Per the germline V gene, CDR1 is SEHNR and CDR2 is FQNEAQ (reference sequence). The length of the CDR3 is 17 residues.

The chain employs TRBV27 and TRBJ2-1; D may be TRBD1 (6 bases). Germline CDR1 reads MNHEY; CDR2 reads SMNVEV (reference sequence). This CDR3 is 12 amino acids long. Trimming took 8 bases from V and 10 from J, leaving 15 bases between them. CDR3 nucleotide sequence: TGTGCCAGCCCCGGTCCAGGACAGGAGCAGTTCTTC. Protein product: CASPGPGQEQFF.

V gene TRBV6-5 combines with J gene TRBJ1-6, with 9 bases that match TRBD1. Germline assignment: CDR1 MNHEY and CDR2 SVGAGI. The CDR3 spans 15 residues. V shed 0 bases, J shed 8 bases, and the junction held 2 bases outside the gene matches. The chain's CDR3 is CASSYSRTGDSPLHF. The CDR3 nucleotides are TGTGCCAGCAGTTACTCGCGGACAGGGGATTCACCCCTCCACTTT.

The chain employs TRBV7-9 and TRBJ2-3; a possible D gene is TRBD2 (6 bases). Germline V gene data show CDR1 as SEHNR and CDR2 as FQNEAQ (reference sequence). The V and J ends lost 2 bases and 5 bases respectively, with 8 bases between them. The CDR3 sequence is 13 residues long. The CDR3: CASSLPSEDTQYF. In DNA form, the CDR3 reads TGTGCCAGCAGCTTACCTAGCGAAGATACGCAGTATTTT.

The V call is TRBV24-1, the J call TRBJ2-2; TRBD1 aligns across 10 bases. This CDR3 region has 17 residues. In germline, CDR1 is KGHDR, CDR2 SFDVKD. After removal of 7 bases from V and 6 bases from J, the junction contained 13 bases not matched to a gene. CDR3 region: CATSVTGGGFRAGELFF. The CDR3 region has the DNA TGTGCCACCAGCGTGACAGGGGGCGGGTTTCGGGCCGGGGAGCTGTTTTTT.

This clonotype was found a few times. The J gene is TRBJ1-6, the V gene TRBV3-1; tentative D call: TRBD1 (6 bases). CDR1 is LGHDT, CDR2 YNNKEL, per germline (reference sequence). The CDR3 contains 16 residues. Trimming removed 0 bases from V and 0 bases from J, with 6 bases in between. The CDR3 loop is CASSQEGGSYNSPLHF. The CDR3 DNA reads TGTGCCAGCAGCCAAGAAGGGGGCTCCTATAATTCACCCCTCCACTTT.

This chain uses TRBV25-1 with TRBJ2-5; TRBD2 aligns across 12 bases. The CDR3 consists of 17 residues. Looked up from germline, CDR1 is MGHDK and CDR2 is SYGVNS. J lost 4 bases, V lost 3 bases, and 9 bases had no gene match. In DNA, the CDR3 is TGTGCCAGCAGTGAGCTAGCGGGGGGGATTACAAGAGAGACCCAGTACTTC. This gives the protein CASSELAGGITRETQYF.

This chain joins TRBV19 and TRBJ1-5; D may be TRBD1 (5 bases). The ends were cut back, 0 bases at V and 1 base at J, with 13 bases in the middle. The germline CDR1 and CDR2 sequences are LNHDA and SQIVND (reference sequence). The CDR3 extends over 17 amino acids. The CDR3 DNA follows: TGTGCCAGTAGTATAGATCCCCCGCAGGGAAGCAATCAGCCCCAGCATTTT. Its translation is CASSIDPPQGSNQPQHF.

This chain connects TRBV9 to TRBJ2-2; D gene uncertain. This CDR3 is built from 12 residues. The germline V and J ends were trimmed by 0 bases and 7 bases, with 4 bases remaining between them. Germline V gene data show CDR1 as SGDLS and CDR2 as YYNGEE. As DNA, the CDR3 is TGTGCCAGCAGCGTAGAGGGCGGGGAGCTGTTTTTT. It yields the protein CASSVEGGELFF.

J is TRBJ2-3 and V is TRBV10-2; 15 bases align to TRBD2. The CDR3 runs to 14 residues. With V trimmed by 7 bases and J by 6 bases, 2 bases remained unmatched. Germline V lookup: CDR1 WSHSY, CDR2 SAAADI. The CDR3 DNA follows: TGCGCCAGCATCGGACTAGCGGGAGGGGATACGCAGTATTTT. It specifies CASIGLAGGDTQYF.

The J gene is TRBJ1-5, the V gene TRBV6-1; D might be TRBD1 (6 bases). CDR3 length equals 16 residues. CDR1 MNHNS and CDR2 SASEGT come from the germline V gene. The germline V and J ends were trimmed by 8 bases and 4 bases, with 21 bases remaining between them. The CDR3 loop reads CASRLEGVVWNQPQHF. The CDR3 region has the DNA TGTGCCAGCCGTCTGGAGGGGGTGGTTTGGAATCAGCCCCAGCATTTT.

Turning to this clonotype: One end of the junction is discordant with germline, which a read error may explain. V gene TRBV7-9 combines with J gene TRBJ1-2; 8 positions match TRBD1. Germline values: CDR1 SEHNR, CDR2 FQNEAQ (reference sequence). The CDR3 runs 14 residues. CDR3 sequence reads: CAGSPPGQEYGYTF. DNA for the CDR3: TGTGCCGGCAGCCCCCCGGGACAGGAATATGGCTACACCTTC.

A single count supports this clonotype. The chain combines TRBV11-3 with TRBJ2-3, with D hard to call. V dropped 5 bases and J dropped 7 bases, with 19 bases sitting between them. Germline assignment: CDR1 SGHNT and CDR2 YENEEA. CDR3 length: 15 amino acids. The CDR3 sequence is CASSPGSNYANTQYF. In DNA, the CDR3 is TGTGCCAGCAGCCCCGGGTCTAATTATGCTAATACGCAGTATTTT.

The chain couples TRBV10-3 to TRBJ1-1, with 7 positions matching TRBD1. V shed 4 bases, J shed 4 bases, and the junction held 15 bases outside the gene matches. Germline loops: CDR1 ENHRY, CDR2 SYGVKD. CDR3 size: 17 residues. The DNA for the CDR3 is TGTGCCATCAGTGTTAGCGCTGGAACGGGGGACAGCACTGAAGCTTTCTTT. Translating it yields CAISVSAGTGDSTEAFF.

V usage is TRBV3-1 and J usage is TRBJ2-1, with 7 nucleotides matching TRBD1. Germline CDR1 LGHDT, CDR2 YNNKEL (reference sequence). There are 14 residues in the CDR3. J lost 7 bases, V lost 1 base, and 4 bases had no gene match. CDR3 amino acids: CASSQALGQNEQFF. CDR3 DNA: TGTGCCAGCAGCCAAGCTCTGGGACAGAATGAGCAGTTCTTC.

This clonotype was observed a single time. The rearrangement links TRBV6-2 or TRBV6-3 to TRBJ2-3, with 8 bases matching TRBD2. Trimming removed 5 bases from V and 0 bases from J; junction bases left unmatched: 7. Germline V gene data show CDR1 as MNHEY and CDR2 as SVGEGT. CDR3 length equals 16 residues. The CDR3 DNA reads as TGTGCCAGCAGTCCTTACGGGGGGGCTAGCACAGATACGCAGTATTTT. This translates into CASSPYGGASTDTQYF.

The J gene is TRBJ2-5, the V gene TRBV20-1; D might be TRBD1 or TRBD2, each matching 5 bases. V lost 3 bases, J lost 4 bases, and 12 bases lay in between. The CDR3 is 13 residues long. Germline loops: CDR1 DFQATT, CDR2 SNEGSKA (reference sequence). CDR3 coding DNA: TGCAGTGCTAGTGGGGGAAGGGGAGAGACCCAGTACTTC. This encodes CSASGGRGETQYF.

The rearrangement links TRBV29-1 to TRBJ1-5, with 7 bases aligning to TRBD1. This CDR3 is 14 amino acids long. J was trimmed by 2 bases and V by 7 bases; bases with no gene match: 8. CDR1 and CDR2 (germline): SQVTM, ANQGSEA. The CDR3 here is CSASTGFGNQPQHF. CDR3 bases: TGCAGCGCCTCGACAGGGTTCGGCAATCAGCCCCAGCATTTT.

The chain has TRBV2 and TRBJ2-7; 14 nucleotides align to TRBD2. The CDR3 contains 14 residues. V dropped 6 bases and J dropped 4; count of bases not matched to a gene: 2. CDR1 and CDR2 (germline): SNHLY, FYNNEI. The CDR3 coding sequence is TGTGCCAGCAGGGGACTAGCGGGGGTGTACGAGCAGTACTTC. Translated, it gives CASRGLAGVYEQYF.

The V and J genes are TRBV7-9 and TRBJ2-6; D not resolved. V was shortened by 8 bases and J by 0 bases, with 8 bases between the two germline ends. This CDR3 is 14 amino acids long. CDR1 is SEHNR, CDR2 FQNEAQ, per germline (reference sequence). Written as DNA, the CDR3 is TGTGCCAGCGAAGGACCCTCTGGGGCCAACGTCCTGACTTTC. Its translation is CASEGPSGANVLTF.

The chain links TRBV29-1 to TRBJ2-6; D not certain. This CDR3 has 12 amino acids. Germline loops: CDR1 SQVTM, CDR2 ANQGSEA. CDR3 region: CGSSSGANVLTF. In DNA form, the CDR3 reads TGCGGCAGCTCCTCTGGGGCCAACGTCCTGACTTTC.

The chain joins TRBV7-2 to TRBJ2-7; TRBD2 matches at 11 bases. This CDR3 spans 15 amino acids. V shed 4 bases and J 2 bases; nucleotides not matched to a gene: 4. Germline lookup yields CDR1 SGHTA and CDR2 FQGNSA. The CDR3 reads CASSSTSGATYEQYF. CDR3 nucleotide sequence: TGTGCCAGCAGCTCGACTAGCGGGGCAACCTACGAGCAGTACTTC.

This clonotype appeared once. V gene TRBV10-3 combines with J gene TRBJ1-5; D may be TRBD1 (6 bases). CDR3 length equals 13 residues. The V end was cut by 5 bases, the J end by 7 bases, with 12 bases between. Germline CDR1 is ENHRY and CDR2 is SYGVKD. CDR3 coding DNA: TGTGCCATCAGTAATTTACAGGGACAGCCCCAGCATTTT. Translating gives CAISNLQGQPQHF.